The clone carrying this T cell receptor beta chain occurred many times. Its target is unknown. A marrow graft followed busulfan-fludarabine conditioning, with cyclophosphamide on days +3 and +4. The table came from immunoSEQ multiplex PCR; TCRdb's copy has only in-frame clones and leaves some out. The repertoire consists of about 5,700 clones, none detected only once. This sample was taken from a study of T cells after posttransplantation cyclophosphamide. V was clipped by 6 bases and J by 4 bases, with 12 bases between them. CDR3 size: 13 residues. Germline V gene data show CDR1 as MNHEY and CDR2 as SMNVEV (reference sequence). Study-level points and caveats: Later post-transplant blood repertoires were often dominated by donor CD8+ memory clones. Blood and skin or GI T cell repertoires showed limited TRB overlap. Recipient CMV seropositivity and CMV reactivation strongly tracked TRB clonality.

Sequenced here: PBMCs, sampled after allogeneic stem cell transplant with posttransplant cyclophosphamide. This sequence joins TRBV27 and TRBJ1-1; D gene uncertain. This clonotype was sampled from a male patient between 60 and 69 years old who received an allogeneic stem cell transplant from a related donor, was CMV-positive, and had no GVHD. Some of these T cells may belong to the graft donor. CDR3 amino acids: CASRSTGFTEAFF. The DNA for the CDR3 is TGTGCCAGCAGATCGACTGGCTTCACTGAAGCTTTCTTT.